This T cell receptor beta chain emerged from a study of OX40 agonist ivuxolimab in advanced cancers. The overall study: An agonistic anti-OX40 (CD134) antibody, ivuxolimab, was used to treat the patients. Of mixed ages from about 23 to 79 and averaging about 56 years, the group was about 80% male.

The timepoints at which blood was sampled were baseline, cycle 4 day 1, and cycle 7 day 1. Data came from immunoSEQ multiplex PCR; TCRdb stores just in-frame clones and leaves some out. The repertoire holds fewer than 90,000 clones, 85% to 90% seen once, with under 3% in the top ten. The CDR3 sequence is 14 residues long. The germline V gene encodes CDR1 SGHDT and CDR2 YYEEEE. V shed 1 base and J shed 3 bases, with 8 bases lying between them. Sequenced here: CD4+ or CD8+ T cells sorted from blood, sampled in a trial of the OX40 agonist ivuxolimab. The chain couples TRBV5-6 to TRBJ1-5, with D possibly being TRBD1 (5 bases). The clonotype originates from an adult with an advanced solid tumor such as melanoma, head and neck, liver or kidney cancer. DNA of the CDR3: TGTGCCAGCAGCTTGACAGGATCCAATCAGCCCCAGCATTTT. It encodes CASSLTGSNQPQHF.